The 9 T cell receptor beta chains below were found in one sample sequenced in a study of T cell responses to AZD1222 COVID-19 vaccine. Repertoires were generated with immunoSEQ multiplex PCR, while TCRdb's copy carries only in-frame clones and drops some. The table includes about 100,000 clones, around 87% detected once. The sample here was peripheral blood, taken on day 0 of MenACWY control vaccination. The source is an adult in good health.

In nucleotides, the CDR3 is TGTGCCAGCACCCGTACTCCAAGCTCCTATAATTCACCCCTCCACTTT. It is translated as CASTRTPSSYNSPLHF. The chain links TRBV28 to TRBJ1-6; D is undetermined. V lost 7 bases and J lost 0, with 13 bases in between. CDR1 and CDR2 (germline): MDHEN, SYDVKM. The CDR3 spans 16 residues.

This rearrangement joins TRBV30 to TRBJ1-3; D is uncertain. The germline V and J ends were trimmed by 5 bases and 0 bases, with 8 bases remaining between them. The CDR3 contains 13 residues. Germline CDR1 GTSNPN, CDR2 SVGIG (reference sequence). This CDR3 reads CAWDISSGNTIYF. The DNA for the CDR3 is TGTGCCTGGGATATAAGCTCTGGAAACACCATATATTTT. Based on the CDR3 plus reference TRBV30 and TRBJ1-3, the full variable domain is SQTIHQWPATLVQPVGSPLSLECTVEGTSNPNLYWYRQAAGRGLQLLFYSVGIGQISSEVPQNLSASRPQDRQFILSSKKLLLSDSGFYLCAWDISSGNTIYFGEGSWLTVV.

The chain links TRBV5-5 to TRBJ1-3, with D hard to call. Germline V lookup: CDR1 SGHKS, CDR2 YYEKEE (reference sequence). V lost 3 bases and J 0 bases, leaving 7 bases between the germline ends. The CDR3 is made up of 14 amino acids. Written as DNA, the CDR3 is TGTGCCAGCAGCTGGGCCCTCTCTGGAAACACCATATATTTT. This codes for CASSWALSGNTIYF.

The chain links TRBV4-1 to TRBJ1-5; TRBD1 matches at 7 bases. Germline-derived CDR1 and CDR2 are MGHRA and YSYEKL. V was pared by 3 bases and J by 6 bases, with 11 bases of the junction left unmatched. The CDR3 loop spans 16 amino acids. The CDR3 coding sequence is TGCGCCAGCAGCCAGACCAGGACAGGTTGGAGTCAGCCCCAGCATTTT. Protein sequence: CASSQTRTGWSQPQHF.

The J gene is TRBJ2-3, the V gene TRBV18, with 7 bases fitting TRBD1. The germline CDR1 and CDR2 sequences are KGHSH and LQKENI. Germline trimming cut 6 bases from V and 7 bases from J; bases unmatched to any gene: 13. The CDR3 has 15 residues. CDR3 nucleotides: TGTGCCAGCTCCAACCGGGAAGGGACAGACCATACGCAGTATTTT. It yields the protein CASSNREGTDHTQYF.

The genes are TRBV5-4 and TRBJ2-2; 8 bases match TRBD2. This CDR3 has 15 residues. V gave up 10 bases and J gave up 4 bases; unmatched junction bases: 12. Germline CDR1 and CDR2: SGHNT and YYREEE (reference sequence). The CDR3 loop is CARGRGGRATGELFF. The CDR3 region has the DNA TGTGCCCGCGGACGGGGGGGGCGGGCCACCGGGGAGCTGTTTTTT.

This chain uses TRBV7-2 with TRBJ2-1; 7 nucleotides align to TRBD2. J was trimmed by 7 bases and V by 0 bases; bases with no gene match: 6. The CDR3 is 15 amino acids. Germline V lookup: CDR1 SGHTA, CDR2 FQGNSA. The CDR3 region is CASSLAGLAENEQFF. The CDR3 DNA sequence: TGTGCCAGCAGCTTAGCTGGGCTAGCGGAAAATGAGCAGTTCTTC.

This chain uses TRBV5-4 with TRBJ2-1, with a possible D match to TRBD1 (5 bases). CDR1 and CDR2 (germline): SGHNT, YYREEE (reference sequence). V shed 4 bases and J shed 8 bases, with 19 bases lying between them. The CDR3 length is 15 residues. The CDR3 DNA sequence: TGTGCCAGCAGCCGCAGCCGTGGGGCCGTGGATGAGCAGTTCTTC. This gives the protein CASSRSRGAVDEQFF.

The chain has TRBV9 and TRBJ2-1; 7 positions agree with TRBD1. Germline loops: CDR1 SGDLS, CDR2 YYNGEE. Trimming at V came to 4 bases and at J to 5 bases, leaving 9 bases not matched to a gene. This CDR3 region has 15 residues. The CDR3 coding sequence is TGTGCCAGCAGCCCGCTTGGGACAGAGAACAATGAGCAGTTCTTC. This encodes CASSPLGTENNEQFF.